The 7 T cell receptor beta chains given below trace back to one sample, sequenced in a study of neoadjuvant nivolumab and ipilimumab in lung cancer. The data were produced by immunoSEQ multiplex PCR, yet TCRdb's version contains in-frame clones alone and is incomplete. The sample lists 15,000 to 20,000 clones, under 80% occurring once. Sequences were derived from tumor tissue, sampled after neoadjuvant nivolumab, alone or with ipilimumab, at or shortly before surgery. The receptors come from an adult with non-small cell lung cancer.

The rearrangement uses TRBV6-6 and TRBJ2-7, with D uncertain. The CDR3 totals 14 residues. The germline gives CDR1 MNHNY, CDR2 SVGAGI (reference sequence). The ends were cut back, 4 bases at V and 4 bases at J, with 14 bases in the middle. DNA for the CDR3: TGTGCCAGCAGTTCACCGACTTCCAGTTACGAGCAGTACTTC. It is translated as CASSSPTSSYEQYF.

This clone turned up a few times. The J gene is TRBJ2-1, the V gene TRBV5-1, with D perhaps TRBD1 (6 bases). Trimming took off 0 bases at V and 6 bases at J, with 10 bases between the two ends. The CDR3 length is 14 residues. Germline CDR1 and CDR2: SGHRS and YFSETQ. The CDR3 region is CASSLVRGGNEQFF. In DNA form, the CDR3 reads TGCGCCAGCAGCTTGGTCAGGGGCGGCAATGAGCAGTTCTTC.

The chain couples TRBV28 to TRBJ2-3, with 7 bases fitting TRBD1. CDR3 length: 12 amino acids. Germline V gives CDR1 MDHEN, CDR2 SYDVKM. J gave up 0 bases and V 11 bases, and 2 bases lay outside the gene matches. Written as DNA, the CDR3 is TGTGCCGGACAGGACAGCACAGATACGCAGTATTTT. Translating it yields CAGQDSTDTQYF.

By proportion, this clone is medium-sized. The rearrangement uses TRBV4-2 and TRBJ2-1; no reliable D call. CDR1 and CDR2 from the germline V gene are LGHNA and YNFKEQ. This CDR3 contains 10 residues. V dropped 8 bases and J dropped 4 bases, with 3 bases sitting between them. In DNA form, the CDR3 reads TGTGCCAGCGGGTACAATGAGCAGTTCTTC. It is translated as CASGYNEQFF.

This clone was counted once. This rearrangement joins TRBV5-1 to TRBJ2-3; D is possibly TRBD2 (6 bases). V gave up 4 bases and J gave up 1 base, with 7 bases separating them. CDR1 is SGHRS and CDR2 is YFSETQ in the germline V gene. There are 13 residues in the CDR3. In nucleotides, the CDR3 is TGCGCCAGCAGCCCGGGGGGCACAGATACGCAGTATTTT. It codes for CASSPGGTDTQYF.

The gene calls are TRBV6-6 and TRBJ2-1, with 8 bases matching TRBD1. Trimming at V came to 4 bases and at J to 3 bases, leaving 5 bases not matched to a gene. The CDR3 is made up of 15 amino acids. CDR1 and CDR2 (germline): MNHNY, SVGAGI (reference sequence). CDR3 sequence: CASSFDRGFYNEQFF. The CDR3 DNA reads as TGTGCCAGCAGTTTTGACAGGGGATTCTACAATGAGCAGTTCTTC.

This clone was detected a few times. The rearrangement links TRBV19 to TRBJ2-7, with TRBD2 matching 12 bases. V dropped 4 bases and J dropped 5; count of bases not matched to a gene: 3. CDR3 length: 14 amino acids. The V gene's germline CDR1 is LNHDA and CDR2 SQIVND (reference sequence). CDR3 loop: CASSRLAGVHEQYF. In nucleotides, the CDR3 is TGTGCCAGTAGTAGACTAGCGGGAGTCCACGAGCAGTACTTC. Together with reference TRBV19 and TRBJ2-7, the CDR3 gives the full variable domain: DGGITQSPKYLFRKEGQNVTLSCEQNLNHDAMYWYRQDPGQGLRLIYYSQIVNDFQKGDIAEGYSVSREKKESFPLTVTSAQKNPTAFYLCASSRLAGVHEQYFGPGTRLTVT.